There are many counts of the clone carrying this T cell receptor beta chain. The CDR3 extends over 16 amino acids. Trimming stripped 4 bases from V and 6 bases from J, with 18 bases between. The germline CDR1 and CDR2 sequences are MNHNS and SASEGT. This sample stems from a study of T cell responses to AZD1222 COVID-19 vaccine. This table comes from immunoSEQ multiplex PCR, and its TCRdb copy is limited to in-frame clones, with some not included. The data hold over 110,000 clones, with almost 90% observed a single time. This sequence originates from an adult who received the AZD1222 COVID-19 vaccine. The V and J genes are TRBV6-1 and TRBJ2-2; the D gene is possibly TRBD2 (6 bases). Here the sequenced sample was peripheral blood, taken 28 days after the second AZD1222 dose. The CDR3 here is CASSAFGAGLPGELFF. DNA for the CDR3: TGTGCCAGCAGTGCATTTGGAGCGGGTCTCCCCGGGGAGCTGTTTTTT.